The source of this T cell receptor beta chain is a study of blood T cell repertoires in COVID-19. Looked up from germline, CDR1 is MNHNS and CDR2 is SASEGT. The CDR3 runs to 11 residues. Participants were placed into cohorts based on the clinical history they reported. Generated by immunoSEQ multiplex PCR, the TCRdb table keeps only in-frame clones and is missing some. The table has a few hundred thousand clones, around nine tenths seen once. This clone was seen a single time. A junction end diverges from the germline sequence, so it may reflect a read error. The clonotype was recovered from a woman aged 25 to 45 who had recovered from COVID-19. The sample comprised PBMCs or T cells enriched from blood (not recorded which). This chain links TRBV6-1 with TRBJ2-7; D not resolved. The CDR3 protein is CASSEAPGRSF. The CDR3 DNA reads TGTGCCAGCAGTGAAGCGCCAGGCAGAAGTTTC.